The present T cell receptor (beta chain) was sequenced within a study of blood T cell repertoires in COVID-19. This CDR3 region has 16 residues. Germline CDR1 is LNHNV and CDR2 is YYDKDF (reference sequence). Unmatched junction bases numbered 9, after V lost 0 bases and J lost 6 bases. The table came from immunoSEQ multiplex PCR; TCRdb's copy has only in-frame clones and leaves some out. This table holds approximately 210,000 clones, roughly 91% found once. The receptor was isolated from a young man in a cohort exposed to, infected with or recovered from COVID-19 (not recorded which). The sample consisted of PBMCs or T cells enriched from blood (not recorded which). The chain combines TRBV15 with TRBJ2-7; 9 nucleotides line up with TRBD1. This CDR3 reads CATSREGQGLFGEQYF. In DNA, the CDR3 is TGTGCCACCAGCAGAGAGGGACAGGGCTTATTCGGCGAGCAGTACTTC.